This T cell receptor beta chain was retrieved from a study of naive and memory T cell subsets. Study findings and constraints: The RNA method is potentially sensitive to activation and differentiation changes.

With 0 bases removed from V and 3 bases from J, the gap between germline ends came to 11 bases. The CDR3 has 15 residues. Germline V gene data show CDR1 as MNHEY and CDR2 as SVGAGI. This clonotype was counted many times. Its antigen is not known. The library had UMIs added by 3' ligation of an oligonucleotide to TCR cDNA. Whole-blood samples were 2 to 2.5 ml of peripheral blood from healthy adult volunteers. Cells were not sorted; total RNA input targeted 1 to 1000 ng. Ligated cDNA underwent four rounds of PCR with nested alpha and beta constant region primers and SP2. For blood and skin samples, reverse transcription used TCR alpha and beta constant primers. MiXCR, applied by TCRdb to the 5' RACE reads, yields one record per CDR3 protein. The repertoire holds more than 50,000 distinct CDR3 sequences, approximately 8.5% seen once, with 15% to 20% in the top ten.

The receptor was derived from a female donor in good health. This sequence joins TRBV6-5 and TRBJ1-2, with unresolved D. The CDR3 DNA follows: TGTGCCAGCAGTTACTCAGGGAACGGCGACTATGGCTACACCTTC. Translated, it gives CASSYSGNGDYGYTF.